This TCR beta chain derives from a study of T cell responses to AZD1222 COVID-19 vaccine. Study findings and constraints: Seropositive AZD1222 recipients at baseline numbered only 6 or 7. The study found Spike-specific TCR breadth and depth rose after two AZD1222 doses.

Pooling of second doses given at about 4 or about 12 weeks was done. Here immunoSEQ multiplex PCR was the method, and the copy in TCRdb shows in-frame clones only, minus some. The sample contains some 100,000 clones, 80% to 95% of which appear only once. As concerns this clone: What it recognizes is unknown.

V lost 5 bases and J 5 bases, leaving 12 bases between the germline ends. CDR3 length: 13 amino acids. The clonotype originates from an adult who received the AZD1222 COVID-19 vaccine. The J gene is TRBJ2-5, the V gene TRBV12-3 or TRBV12-4; D is tentatively TRBD1 or TRBD2 (5 bases each). The sample was peripheral blood, taken 28 days after the second AZD1222 dose. The CDR3, as DNA: TGTGCCAGCAGTCCCGGGACCGGCGAGACCCAGTACTTC. Its protein is CASSPGTGETQYF.